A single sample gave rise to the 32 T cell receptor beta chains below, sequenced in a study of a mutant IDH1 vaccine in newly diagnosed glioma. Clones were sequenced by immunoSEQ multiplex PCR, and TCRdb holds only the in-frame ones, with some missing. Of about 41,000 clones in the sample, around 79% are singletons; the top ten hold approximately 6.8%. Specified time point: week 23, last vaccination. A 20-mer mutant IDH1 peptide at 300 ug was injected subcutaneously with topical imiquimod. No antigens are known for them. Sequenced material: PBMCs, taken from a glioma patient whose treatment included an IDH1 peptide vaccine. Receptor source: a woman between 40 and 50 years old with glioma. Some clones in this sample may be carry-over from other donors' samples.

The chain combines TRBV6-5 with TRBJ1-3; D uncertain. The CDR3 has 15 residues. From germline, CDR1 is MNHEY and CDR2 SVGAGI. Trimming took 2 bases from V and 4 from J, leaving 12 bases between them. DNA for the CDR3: TGTGCCAGCAGTTACGAGGGAGGTCAAGGAAACACCATATATTTT. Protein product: CASSYEGGQGNTIYF.

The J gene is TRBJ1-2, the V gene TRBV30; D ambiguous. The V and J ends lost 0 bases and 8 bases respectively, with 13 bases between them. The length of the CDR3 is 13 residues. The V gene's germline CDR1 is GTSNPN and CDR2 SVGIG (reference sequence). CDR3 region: CAWSVRGWIGYTF. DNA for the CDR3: TGTGCCTGGAGTGTAAGAGGATGGATCGGCTACACCTTC.

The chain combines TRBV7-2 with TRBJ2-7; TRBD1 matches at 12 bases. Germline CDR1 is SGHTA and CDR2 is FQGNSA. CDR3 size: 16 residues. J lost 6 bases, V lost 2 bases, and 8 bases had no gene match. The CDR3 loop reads CASSLRGQGASVEQYF. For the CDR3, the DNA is TGTGCCAGCAGCTTAAGGGGACAGGGGGCATCAGTCGAGCAGTACTTC.

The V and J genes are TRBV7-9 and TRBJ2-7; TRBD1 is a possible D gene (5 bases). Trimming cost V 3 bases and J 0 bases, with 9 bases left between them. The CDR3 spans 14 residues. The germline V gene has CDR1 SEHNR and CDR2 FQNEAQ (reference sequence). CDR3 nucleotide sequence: TGTGCCAGCAGCTTGGGGCAGAGCTCCTACGAGCAGTACTTC. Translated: CASSLGQSSYEQYF.

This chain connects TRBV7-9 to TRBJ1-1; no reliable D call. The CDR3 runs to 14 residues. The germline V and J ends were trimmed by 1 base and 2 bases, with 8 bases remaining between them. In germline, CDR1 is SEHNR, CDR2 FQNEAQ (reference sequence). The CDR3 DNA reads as TGTGCCAGCAGCTTAGTTGGGGTTAACACTGAAGCTTTCTTT. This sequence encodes CASSLVGVNTEAFF.

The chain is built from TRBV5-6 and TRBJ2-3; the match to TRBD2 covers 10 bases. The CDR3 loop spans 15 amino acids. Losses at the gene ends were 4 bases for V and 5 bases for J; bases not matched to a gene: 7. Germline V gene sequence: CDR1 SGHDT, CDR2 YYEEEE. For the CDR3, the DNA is TGTGCCAGCAGCCAGGGACTAGCGCCCCAAGATACGCAGTATTTT. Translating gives CASSQGLAPQDTQYF.

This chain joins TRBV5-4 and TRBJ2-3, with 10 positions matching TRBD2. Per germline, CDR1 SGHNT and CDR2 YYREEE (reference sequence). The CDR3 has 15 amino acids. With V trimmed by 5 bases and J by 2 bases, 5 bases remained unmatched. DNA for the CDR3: TGTGCCAGCAGTAGGAGCGGGGGGGCCACAGATACGCAGTATTTT. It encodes CASSRSGGATDTQYF.

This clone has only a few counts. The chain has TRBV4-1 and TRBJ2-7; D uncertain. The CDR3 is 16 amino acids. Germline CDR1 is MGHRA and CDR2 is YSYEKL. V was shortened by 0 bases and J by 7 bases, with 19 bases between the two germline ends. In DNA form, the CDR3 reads TGCGCCAGCAGCCAAGATCCCGATTTCCGAGTTGAGGAGCAGTACTTC. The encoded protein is CASSQDPDFRVEEQYF.

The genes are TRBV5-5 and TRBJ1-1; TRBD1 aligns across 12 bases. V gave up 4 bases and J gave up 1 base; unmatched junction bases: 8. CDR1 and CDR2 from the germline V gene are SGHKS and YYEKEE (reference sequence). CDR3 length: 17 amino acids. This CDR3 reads CASSHLGQGARNTEAFF. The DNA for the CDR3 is TGTGCCAGCAGCCACCTGGGACAGGGGGCGCGGAACACTGAAGCTTTCTTT.

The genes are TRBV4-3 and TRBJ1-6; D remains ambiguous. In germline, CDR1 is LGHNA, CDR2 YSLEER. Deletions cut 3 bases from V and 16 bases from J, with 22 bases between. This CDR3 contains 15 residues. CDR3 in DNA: TGCGCCAGCAGCCAGGATCCCCAAGGCGGAGACCGACTCCACTTT. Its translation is CASSQDPQGGDRLHF.

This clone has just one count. CDR3 region: CASSRQGFTGELFF. As DNA, the CDR3 is TGCGCCAGCAGTCGACAGGGATTCACCGGGGAGCTGTTTTTT. V gene TRBV10-2 combines with J gene TRBJ2-2, with 7 bases matching TRBD1. V dropped 5 bases and J dropped 4; count of bases not matched to a gene: 4. Germline values: CDR1 WSHSY, CDR2 SAAADI. There are 14 residues in the CDR3.

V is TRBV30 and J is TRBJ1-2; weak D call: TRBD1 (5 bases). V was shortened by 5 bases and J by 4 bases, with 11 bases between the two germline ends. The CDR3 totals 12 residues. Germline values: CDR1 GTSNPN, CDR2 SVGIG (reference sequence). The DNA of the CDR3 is TGTGCCTGGGCATCAGGGTCCTATGGCTACACCTTC. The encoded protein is CAWASGSYGYTF.

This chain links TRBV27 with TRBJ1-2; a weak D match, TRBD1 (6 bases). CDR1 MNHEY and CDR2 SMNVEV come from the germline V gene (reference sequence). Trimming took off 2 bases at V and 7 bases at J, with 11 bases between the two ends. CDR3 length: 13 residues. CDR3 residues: CASSLGGAGGYTF. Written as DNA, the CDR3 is TGTGCCAGCAGTTTAGGGGGGGCAGGTGGCTACACCTTC.

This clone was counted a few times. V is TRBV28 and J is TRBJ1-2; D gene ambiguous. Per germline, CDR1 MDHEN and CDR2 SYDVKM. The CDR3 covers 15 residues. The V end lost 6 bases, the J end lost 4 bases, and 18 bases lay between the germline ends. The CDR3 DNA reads TGTGCCAGCAGCCCTCTAGACCTTAAGGGCTATGGCTACACCTTC. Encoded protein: CASSPLDLKGYGYTF.

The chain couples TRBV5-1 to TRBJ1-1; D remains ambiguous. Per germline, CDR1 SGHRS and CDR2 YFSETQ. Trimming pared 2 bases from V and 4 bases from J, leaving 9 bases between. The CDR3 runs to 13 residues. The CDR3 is CASSFQEGTEAFF. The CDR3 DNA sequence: TGCGCCAGCAGCTTTCAGGAGGGCACTGAAGCTTTCTTT.

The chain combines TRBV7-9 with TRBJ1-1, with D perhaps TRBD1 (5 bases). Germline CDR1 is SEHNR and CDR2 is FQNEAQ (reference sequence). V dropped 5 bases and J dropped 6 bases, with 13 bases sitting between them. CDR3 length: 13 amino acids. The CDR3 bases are TGTGCCAGCAGCCCACAACAGGTCGCTGAAGCTTTCTTT. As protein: CASSPQQVAEAFF. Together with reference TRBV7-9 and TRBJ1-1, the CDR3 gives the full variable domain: DTGVSQNPRHKITKRGQNVTFRCDPISEHNRLYWYRQTLGQGPEFLTYFQNEAQLEKSRLLSDRFSAERPKGSFSTLEIQRTEQGDSAMYLCASSPQQVAEAFFGQGTRLTVV.

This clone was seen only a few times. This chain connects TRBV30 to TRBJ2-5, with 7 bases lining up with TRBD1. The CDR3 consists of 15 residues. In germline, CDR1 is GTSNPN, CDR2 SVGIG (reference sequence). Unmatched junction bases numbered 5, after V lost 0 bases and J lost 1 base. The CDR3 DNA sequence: TGTGCCTGGAGTGTACTCCACAGGGGCCAAGAGACCCAGTACTTC. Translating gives CAWSVLHRGQETQYF.

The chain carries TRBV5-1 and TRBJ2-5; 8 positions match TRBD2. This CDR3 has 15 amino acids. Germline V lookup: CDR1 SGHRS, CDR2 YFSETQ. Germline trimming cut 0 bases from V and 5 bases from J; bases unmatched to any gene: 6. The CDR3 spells CASSLAGRGWETQYF. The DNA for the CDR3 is TGCGCCAGCAGCTTGGCCGGGAGGGGCTGGGAGACCCAGTACTTC.

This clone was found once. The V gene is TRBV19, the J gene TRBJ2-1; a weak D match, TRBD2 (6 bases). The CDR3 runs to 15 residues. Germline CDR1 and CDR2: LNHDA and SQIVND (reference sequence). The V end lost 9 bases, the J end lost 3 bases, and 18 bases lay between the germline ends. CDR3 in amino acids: CASSLGGVSYNEQFF. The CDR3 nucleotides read TGTGCCAGCTCGCTTGGCGGGGTGAGCTACAATGAGCAGTTCTTC.

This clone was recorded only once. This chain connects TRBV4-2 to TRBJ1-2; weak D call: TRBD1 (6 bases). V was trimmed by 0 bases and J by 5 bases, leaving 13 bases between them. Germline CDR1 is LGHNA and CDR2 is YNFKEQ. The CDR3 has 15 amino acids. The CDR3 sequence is CASSQDARGWYGYTF. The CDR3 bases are TGTGCCAGCAGCCAAGATGCCAGGGGTTGGTATGGCTACACCTTC.

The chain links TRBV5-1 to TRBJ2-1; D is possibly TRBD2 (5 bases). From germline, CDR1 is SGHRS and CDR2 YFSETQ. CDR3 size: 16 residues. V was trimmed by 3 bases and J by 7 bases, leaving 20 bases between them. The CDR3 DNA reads TGCGCCAGCAGCTCCCGTAGGGCACTAGATCTGAATGAGCAGTTCTTC. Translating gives CASSSRRALDLNEQFF. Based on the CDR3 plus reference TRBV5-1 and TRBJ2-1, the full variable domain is KAGVTQTPRYLIKTRGQQVTLSCSPISGHRSVSWYQQTPGQGLQFLFEYFSETQRNKGNFPGRFSGRQFSNSRSEMNVSTLELGDSALYLCASSSRRALDLNEQFFGPGTRLTVL.

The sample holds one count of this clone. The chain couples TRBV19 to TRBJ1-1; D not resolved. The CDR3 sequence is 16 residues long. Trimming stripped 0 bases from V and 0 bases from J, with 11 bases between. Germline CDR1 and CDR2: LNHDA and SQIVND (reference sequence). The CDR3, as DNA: TGTGCCAGTAGTATAGATCGGACGAGTATGAACACTGAAGCTTTCTTT. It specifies CASSIDRTSMNTEAFF.

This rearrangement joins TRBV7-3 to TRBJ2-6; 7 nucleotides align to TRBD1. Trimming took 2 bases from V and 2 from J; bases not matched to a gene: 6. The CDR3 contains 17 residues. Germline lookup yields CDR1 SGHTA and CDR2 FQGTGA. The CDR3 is CASSLLTGAAGANVLTF. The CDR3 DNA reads TGTGCCAGCAGCTTACTTACAGGGGCCGCTGGGGCCAACGTCCTGACTTTC.

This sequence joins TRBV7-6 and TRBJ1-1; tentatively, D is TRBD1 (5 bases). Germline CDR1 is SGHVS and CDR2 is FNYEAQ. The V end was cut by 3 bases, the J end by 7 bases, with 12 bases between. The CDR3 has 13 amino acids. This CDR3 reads CASSFRARDEAFF. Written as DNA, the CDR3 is TGTGCCAGCAGCTTCAGGGCCCGCGATGAAGCTTTCTTT.

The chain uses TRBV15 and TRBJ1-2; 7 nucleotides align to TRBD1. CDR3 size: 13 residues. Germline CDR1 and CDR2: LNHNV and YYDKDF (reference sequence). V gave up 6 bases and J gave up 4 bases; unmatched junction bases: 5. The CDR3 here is CATSQGTAYGYTF. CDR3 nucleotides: TGTGCCACCAGTCAAGGGACAGCCTATGGCTACACCTTC.

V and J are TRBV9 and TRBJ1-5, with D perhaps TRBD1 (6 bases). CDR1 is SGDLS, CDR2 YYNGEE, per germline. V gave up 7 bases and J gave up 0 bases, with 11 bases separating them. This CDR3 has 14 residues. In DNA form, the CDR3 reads TGTGCCAGCGGTTCAGGGGATAGCAATCAGCCCCAGCATTTT. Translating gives CASGSGDSNQPQHF.

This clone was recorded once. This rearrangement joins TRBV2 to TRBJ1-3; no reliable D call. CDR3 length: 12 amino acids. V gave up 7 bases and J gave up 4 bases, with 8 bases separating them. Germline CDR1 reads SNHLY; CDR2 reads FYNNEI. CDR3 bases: TGTGCCAGCACTAATACAGGAAACACCATATATTTT. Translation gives CASTNTGNTIYF.

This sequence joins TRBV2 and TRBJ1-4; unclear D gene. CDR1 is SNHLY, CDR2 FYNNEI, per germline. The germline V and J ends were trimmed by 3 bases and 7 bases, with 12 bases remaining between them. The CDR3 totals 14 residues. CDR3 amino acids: CASSDRTASEKLFF. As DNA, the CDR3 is TGTGCCAGCAGTGACCGGACGGCCAGTGAAAAACTGTTTTTT.

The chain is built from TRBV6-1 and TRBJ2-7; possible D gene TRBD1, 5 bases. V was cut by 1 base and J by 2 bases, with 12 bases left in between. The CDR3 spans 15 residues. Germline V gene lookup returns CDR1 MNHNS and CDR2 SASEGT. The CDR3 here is CASSEGGLPAYEQYF. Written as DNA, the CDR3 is TGTGCCAGCAGTGAAGGGGGCTTACCTGCCTACGAGCAGTACTTC.

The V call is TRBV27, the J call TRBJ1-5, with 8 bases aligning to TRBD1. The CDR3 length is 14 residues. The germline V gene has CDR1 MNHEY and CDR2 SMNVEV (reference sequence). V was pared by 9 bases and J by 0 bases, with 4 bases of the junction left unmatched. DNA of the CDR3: TGTGCCAGTTCGGACAGGGATAGCAATCAGCCCCAGCATTTT. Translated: CASSDRDSNQPQHF.

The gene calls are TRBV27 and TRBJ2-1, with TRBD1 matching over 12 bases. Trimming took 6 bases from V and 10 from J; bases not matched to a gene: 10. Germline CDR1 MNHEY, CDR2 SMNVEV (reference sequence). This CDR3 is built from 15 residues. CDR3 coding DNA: TGTGCCAGCAGCGACCCGGGACAGGGGGCTCGGGAGCAGTTCTTC. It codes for CASSDPGQGAREQFF.

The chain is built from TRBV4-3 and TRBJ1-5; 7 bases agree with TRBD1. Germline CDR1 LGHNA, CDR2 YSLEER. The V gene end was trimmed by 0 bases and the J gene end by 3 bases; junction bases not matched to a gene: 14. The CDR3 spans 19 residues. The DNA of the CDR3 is TGCGCCAGCAGCCAAGATCTAGGGACAGCCATTCGGGCCAATCAGCCCCAGCATTTT. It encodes CASSQDLGTAIRANQPQHF.